Below, 19 T cell receptor beta chains from the same sample are listed, as sequenced in a study of blood T cell repertoires in COVID-19. Clones were read by immunoSEQ multiplex PCR, and TCRdb kept only the in-frame ones, dropping some. The sample has over 150,000 clones; around 84% are singletons. The sequencing sample was made of peripheral blood. Every receptor here comes from a man aged 35 to 55 with acute or convalescent COVID-19.

The table lists this clone with a count of one. This chain links TRBV13 with TRBJ2-7; 11 bases are a match to TRBD2. V lost 6 bases to trimming and J lost 2 bases; unmatched junction nucleotides: 6. The CDR3 has 15 residues. Germline V gene sequence: CDR1 PRHDT, CDR2 FYEKMQ (reference sequence). The CDR3 sequence: CASSILAGGAYEQYF. The CDR3 coding sequence is TGTGCCAGCAGTATCCTAGCGGGGGGTGCCTACGAGCAGTACTTC.

The chain recombines TRBV18 with TRBJ2-7, with D perhaps TRBD1 (7 bases). V was shortened by 2 bases and J by 3 bases, with 14 bases between the two germline ends. CDR1 and CDR2 (germline): KGHSH, LQKENI. CDR3 length equals 15 residues. The CDR3 spells CASSPKEGQFYEQYF. As DNA, the CDR3 is TGTGCCAGCTCACCAAAGGAGGGACAGTTCTACGAGCAGTACTTC.

The chain is built from TRBV5-5 and TRBJ2-5; 7 nucleotides align to TRBD2. The CDR3 consists of 13 residues. The V and J ends lost 4 bases and 3 bases, in that order; junction bases with no gene match: 3. Germline V lookup: CDR1 SGHKS, CDR2 YYEKEE (reference sequence). The CDR3 reads CASSRRGEETQYF. DNA of the CDR3: TGTGCCAGCAGCCGTCGGGGGGAAGAGACCCAGTACTTC.

This clone was picked up a small number of times. The chain combines TRBV10-3 with TRBJ1-6; D is undetermined. CDR3 length: 17 residues. Germline assignment: CDR1 ENHRY and CDR2 SYGVKD. V was pared by 2 bases and J by 6 bases, with 17 bases between. The CDR3 loop is CAISEERGWVANSPLHF. CDR3 nucleotide sequence: TGTGCCATCAGTGAGGAGAGAGGGTGGGTCGCTAATTCACCCCTCCACTTT.

The chain recombines TRBV5-4 with TRBJ1-2, with TRBD1 as a possible D gene (6 bases). CDR3 length equals 15 residues. Germline V lookup: CDR1 SGHNT, CDR2 YYREEE (reference sequence). The V end was cut by 2 bases, the J end by 0 bases, with 11 bases between. DNA of the CDR3: TGTGCCAGCAGCTTCCCGACAGGCGCTAACTATGGCTACACCTTC. It yields the protein CASSFPTGANYGYTF.

This clone was observed a few times. The gene calls are TRBV6-2 or TRBV6-3 and TRBJ2-7, with D unclear. This CDR3 region has 13 residues. V was cut by 3 bases and J by 4 bases, with 10 bases left in between. Germline CDR1 MNHEY, CDR2 SVGEGT. The CDR3 DNA sequence: TGTGCCAGCAGTTATCAAACAGAGTACGAGCAGTACTTC. As protein: CASSYQTEYEQYF.

The CDR3 reads CAWRGDRNTEAFF. The CDR3 bases are TGTGCCTGGAGGGGAGACCGAAACACTGAAGCTTTCTTT. The chain combines TRBV30 with TRBJ1-1; no clear D. V lost 3 bases and J 2 bases, leaving 10 bases between the germline ends. The CDR3 loop spans 13 amino acids. Germline V CDR1 and CDR2: GTSNPN, SVGIG (reference sequence). Based on the CDR3 plus reference TRBV30 and TRBJ1-1, the full variable domain is SQTIHQWPATLVQPVGSPLSLECTVEGTSNPNLYWYRQAAGRGLQLLFYSVGIGQISSEVPQNLSASRPQDRQFILSSKKLLLSDSGFYLCAWRGDRNTEAFFGQGTRLTVV.

The CDR3 DNA is TGTGCCAGCAGCCGGGGAGGGGATAATTCACCCCTCCACTTT. It yields the protein CASSRGGDNSPLHF. The chain has TRBV3-1 (or the pseudogene TRBV3-2) and TRBJ1-6; a possible D gene is TRBD1 (5 bases). The V end lost 4 bases, the J end lost 5 bases, and 9 bases lay between the germline ends. The CDR3 runs 14 residues. Germline CDR1 and CDR2: LGHDT and YNNKEL (reference sequence).

This chain links TRBV29-1 with TRBJ1-2; D might be TRBD1 (5 bases). Per germline, CDR1 SQVTM and CDR2 ANQGSEA. V was shortened by 7 bases and J by 4 bases, with 13 bases between the two germline ends. CDR3 size: 12 residues. This chain's CDR3 is CSARTGGYGYTF. The DNA of the CDR3 is TGCAGCGCCCGGACGGGGGGCTATGGCTACACCTTC.

The chain is built from TRBV4-3 and TRBJ2-3; D may be TRBD2 (7 bases). V was shortened by 4 bases and J by 5 bases, with 10 bases between the two germline ends. Germline assignment: CDR1 LGHNA and CDR2 YSLEER. The CDR3 sequence is 13 residues long. CDR3 bases: TGCGCCAGCAGCCGGGGGGGCCTAGATACGCAGTATTTT. Amino acid sequence: CASSRGGLDTQYF.

The chain is built from TRBV5-1 and TRBJ1-3; no clear D. Germline-derived CDR1 and CDR2 are SGHRS and YFSETQ. V was clipped by 0 bases and J by 0 bases, with 4 bases between them. CDR3 length: 14 amino acids. The CDR3 region is CASSLDNSGNTIYF. For the CDR3, the DNA is TGCGCCAGCAGCTTGGACAACTCTGGAAACACCATATATTTT.

This sequence joins TRBV5-1 and TRBJ2-2, with a possible D match to TRBD1 (8 bases). Trimming took 2 bases from V and 3 from J, leaving 17 bases between them. This CDR3 has 17 amino acids. Germline assignment: CDR1 SGHRS and CDR2 YFSETQ. CDR3 loop: CASSFTGGAGHTGELFF. The CDR3, as DNA: TGCGCCAGCAGCTTTACAGGGGGAGCGGGGCACACCGGGGAGCTGTTTTTT. Filled out from reference TRBV5-1 and TRBJ2-2, the complete variable domain reads KAGVTQTPRYLIKTRGQQVTLSCSPISGHRSVSWYQQTPGQGLQFLFEYFSETQRNKGNFPGRFSGRQFSNSRSEMNVSTLELGDSALYLCASSFTGGAGHTGELFFGEGSRLTVL.

The chain carries TRBV19 and TRBJ2-7; 14 positions match TRBD2. This CDR3 comprises 18 residues. The junction had 9 bases not matched to a gene; V was cut back by 5 bases and J by 0 bases. Germline CDR1 is LNHDA and CDR2 is SQIVND (reference sequence). The CDR3 reads CASSSGLAGGPSSYEQYF. CDR3 nucleotide sequence: TGTGCCAGTAGTTCCGGACTAGCGGGGGGCCCCAGCTCCTACGAGCAGTACTTC.

This rearrangement joins TRBV14 to TRBJ2-1; 7 bases match TRBD1. This CDR3 spans 13 amino acids. Trimming cost V 4 bases and J 9 bases; bases outside gene matches: 6. Per germline, CDR1 SGHDN and CDR2 FVKESK. The CDR3 sequence is CASSPDRSSEQFF. CDR3 nucleotide sequence: TGTGCCAGCAGCCCGGACAGGTCAAGTGAGCAGTTCTTC.

This clone was found a few times. DNA of the CDR3: TGTGCCAGCAGTTACCCGGCAGGAAGTGTGTACGAGCAGTACTTC. Translated: CASSYPAGSVYEQYF. The chain carries TRBV6-6 and TRBJ2-7; no clear D gene. The CDR3 contains 15 residues. V was pared by 2 bases and J by 4 bases, with 15 bases between. CDR1 is MNHNY, CDR2 SVGAGI, per germline (reference sequence).

J is TRBJ1-1 and V is TRBV28; D not certain. The germline V and J ends were trimmed by 5 bases and 3 bases, with 13 bases remaining between them. This CDR3 is 14 amino acids long. The germline V gene encodes CDR1 MDHEN and CDR2 SYDVKM. The CDR3 nucleotides read TGTGCCAGCAGTGCGGGCAGACCTTACACTGAAGCTTTCTTT. It translates to CASSAGRPYTEAFF. The full variable domain, in which reference TRBV28 and TRBJ1-1 provide the parts outside the CDR3, is DVKVTQSSRYLVKRTGEKVFLECVQDMDHENMFWYRQDPGLGLRLIYFSYDVKMKEKGDIPEGYSVSREKKERFSLILESASTNQTSMYLCASSAGRPYTEAFFGQGTRLTVV.

This chain links TRBV11-2 with TRBJ2-7, with TRBD1 as a possible D gene (5 bases). V lost 2 bases and J lost 4, with 12 bases in between. CDR3 length equals 14 residues. In germline, CDR1 is SGHAT, CDR2 FQNNGV. The CDR3 protein is CASSLSAGRYEQYF. The CDR3 DNA follows: TGTGCCAGCAGCTTATCGGCAGGGCGGTACGAGCAGTACTTC.

The rearrangement uses TRBV19 and TRBJ1-3, with 9 bases aligning to TRBD1. The germline gives CDR1 LNHDA, CDR2 SQIVND (reference sequence). Trimming took 7 bases from V and 3 from J; bases not matched to a gene: 7. The CDR3 runs 15 residues. This CDR3 reads CASTPDRGFGNTIYF. CDR3 DNA: TGTGCCAGTACTCCGGACAGGGGCTTTGGAAACACCATATATTTT.

This rearrangement joins TRBV6-5 to TRBJ2-7, with TRBD2 matching 8 bases. The V gene's germline CDR1 is MNHEY and CDR2 SVGAGI. The CDR3 totals 14 residues. Trimming took 7 bases from V and 1 from J; bases not matched to a gene: 6. The CDR3 protein is CASIPGGGSYEQYF. CDR3 bases: TGTGCCAGCATTCCGGGGGGGGGTTCCTACGAGCAGTACTTC.